The 13 T cell receptor beta chains listed next were all sequenced from one sample in a study of T cell responses to AZD1222 COVID-19 vaccine. Produced via immunoSEQ multiplex PCR; TCRdb's table is partial and in-frame only. Of about 110,000 clones listed, around 90% are singletons. The sample consisted of peripheral blood, taken 28 days after the second AZD1222 dose. The receptors stem from an adult who received the AZD1222 COVID-19 vaccine.

The V gene is TRBV3-1 (or the pseudogene TRBV3-2), the J gene TRBJ2-7; D gene uncertain. The CDR3 consists of 14 residues. Germline-derived CDR1 and CDR2 are LGHDT and YNNKEL (reference sequence). V shed 0 bases and J shed 9 bases, with 15 bases lying between them. As DNA, the CDR3 is TGTGCCAGCAGCCAAGATTCGTCCGTGGCCGCGCAGTACTTC. This translates into CASSQDSSVAAQYF.

This clone was found once. V usage is TRBV4-1 and J usage is TRBJ2-3; TRBD2 aligns across 10 bases. The V and J ends lost 1 base and 5 bases, in that order; junction bases with no gene match: 6. The CDR3 extends over 16 amino acids. The V gene's germline CDR1 is MGHRA and CDR2 YSYEKL. The CDR3: CASSQGAGGPGDTQYF. The CDR3 DNA sequence: TGCGCCAGCAGCCAAGGAGCGGGGGGGCCGGGAGATACGCAGTATTTT.

The V call is TRBV11-2, the J call TRBJ1-2; no clear D. CDR1 and CDR2 from the germline V gene are SGHAT and FQNNGV. The CDR3 has 14 amino acids. Trimming left V 2 bases short and J 0 bases short, with 7 bases between. DNA for the CDR3: TGTGCCAGCAGCTTATCGGGGTCTAACTATGGCTACACCTTC. Its protein is CASSLSGSNYGYTF.

The chain carries TRBV11-1 and TRBJ2-1; 12 bases map to TRBD2. The V gene's germline CDR1 is SGHAT and CDR2 FQDESV (reference sequence). The CDR3 is made up of 15 amino acids. After removal of 1 base from V and 7 bases from J, the junction contained 2 bases not matched to a gene. The DNA of the CDR3 is TGTGCCAGCAGCTTAGGACTAGCGGGGGTTAATGAGCAGTTCTTC. Translation gives CASSLGLAGVNEQFF.

This sequence joins TRBV19 and TRBJ2-6, with D perhaps TRBD1 (6 bases). Trimming cost V 6 bases and J 1 base, with 10 bases left between them. The CDR3 length is 15 residues. The germline gives CDR1 LNHDA, CDR2 SQIVND (reference sequence). The CDR3 here is CASSTQGSGANVLTF. The CDR3, as DNA: TGTGCCAGTAGCACTCAGGGGTCTGGGGCCAACGTCCTGACTTTC.

The chain carries TRBV27 and TRBJ1-5; 11 bases fit TRBD1. CDR1 and CDR2 (germline): MNHEY, SMNVEV (reference sequence). The CDR3 totals 18 residues. The ends lost 3 bases at V and 0 bases at J; junction bases unmatched: 7. Written as DNA, the CDR3 is TGTGCCAGCAGTTTTCTCAGAGGACAGGGGGCTAGCAATCAGCCCCAGCATTTT. Protein: CASSFLRGQGASNQPQHF.

This clone showed up just once. The chain couples TRBV19 to TRBJ2-7; 8 bases align to TRBD1. V trimming: 10 bases; J trimming: 4 bases; junction bases outside the gene matches: 6. This CDR3 is built from 12 residues. From germline, CDR1 is LNHDA and CDR2 SQIVND (reference sequence). The CDR3 nucleotides are TGTGCCACAGGACAGGGTTCTTACGAGCAGTACTTC. Translating it yields CATGQGSYEQYF.

The rearrangement uses TRBV29-1 and TRBJ2-7; no firm D call. This CDR3 spans 16 amino acids. Per germline, CDR1 SQVTM and CDR2 ANQGSEA. V dropped 4 bases and J dropped 5 bases, with 24 bases sitting between them. DNA of the CDR3: TGCAGCGTTGGCGGTGGCCGCCCCGAAGTTCCGGACGAGCAGTACTTC. Its translation: CSVGGGRPEVPDEQYF.

V and J are TRBV7-2 and TRBJ1-6; D not certain. Germline V lookup: CDR1 SGHTA, CDR2 FQGNSA. V was pared by 2 bases and J by 9 bases, with 5 bases between. This CDR3 comprises 12 residues. The CDR3 bases are TGTGCCAGCAGCTTATTCCGTTCACCCCTCCACTTT. Amino acids: CASSLFRSPLHF.

This chain joins TRBV3-1 (or the pseudogene TRBV3-2) and TRBJ1-2; 8 bases match TRBD1. Germline CDR1 reads LGHDT; CDR2 reads YNNKEL (reference sequence). J gave up 8 bases and V 4 bases, and 24 bases lay outside the gene matches. The CDR3 spans 19 residues. DNA for the CDR3: TGTGCCAGCAGCCCCACATGGGACAGGCGGCGTGTGCGGGAGAAAGGCTACACCTTC. Translation: CASSPTWDRRRVREKGYTF.

The chain employs TRBV19 and TRBJ1-3; unclear D gene. V gave up 3 bases and J gave up 0 bases, with 9 bases separating them. The germline gives CDR1 LNHDA, CDR2 SQIVND (reference sequence). CDR3 size: 15 residues. The CDR3 loop reads CASSMGWTSGNTIYF. The CDR3 DNA sequence: TGTGCCAGTAGTATGGGGTGGACCTCTGGAAACACCATATATTTT.

This CDR3 is CSVEGLGSRTEAFF. The DNA for the CDR3 is TGCAGCGTTGAAGGGCTGGGAAGTAGGACTGAAGCTTTCTTT. The genes are TRBV29-1 and TRBJ1-1; D not certain. Germline loops: CDR1 SQVTM, CDR2 ANQGSEA. This CDR3 comprises 14 residues. V lost 1 base and J 5 bases, leaving 14 bases between the germline ends. Using reference TRBV29-1 and TRBJ1-1 for the parts outside the CDR3, the full variable domain is SAVISQKPSRDICQRGTSLTIQCQVDSQVTMMFWYRQQPGQSLTLIATANQGSEATYESGFVIDKFPISRPNLTFSTLTVSNMSPEDSSIYLCSVEGLGSRTEAFFGQGTRLTVV.

This clone was picked up one time. The genes are TRBV9 and TRBJ2-1, with 11 bases that match TRBD1. V was clipped by 3 bases and J by 6 bases; unmatched bases: 2. This CDR3 is 14 amino acids long. Germline V gene data show CDR1 as SGDLS and CDR2 as YYNGEE. The CDR3 here is CASSEDRGRNEQFF. CDR3 in DNA: TGTGCCAGCAGCGAGGACAGGGGGCGCAATGAGCAGTTCTTC.